This T cell receptor beta chain was retrieved from a study of T-cell reconstitution after alpha-beta-depleted transplantation in children. Overall study results and limits: By about two months after transplant, alpha-beta T cells reportedly arose from several hundred graft clones that had expanded. Newly produced T cells mostly accounted for T-cell counts and diversity one year post-transplant. Certain patients had high TCRbeta diversity at day 60, and it came from recipient T cells and thymic progenitors that survived.

This clonotype was seen a handful of times. Its antigen is as yet unknown. The CDR3 contains 14 residues. The V gene lost 5 bases and the J gene lost 5 bases, with 13 bases spanning the gap. Library preparation (for TCRbeta) was performed with unique molecular identifiers. TCRdb analysed the PCR reads with MiXCR anew, one entry per CDR3 protein. Here the sample spans approximately 230,000 distinct CDR3 sequences, roughly a quarter being singletons. The rearrangement links TRBV12-3 or TRBV12-4 to TRBJ2-1; TRBD1 is a possible D gene (6 bases). The source is a girl aged 2 to 9 with Fanconi anemia, due to receive a stem cell transplant. The sequencing used PBMCs, collected before TCRalphabeta/CD19-depleted stem cell transplant. The CDR3: CASSKYRDHNEQFF. The CDR3, as DNA: TGTGCCAGCAGTAAATACAGGGATCACAATGAGCAGTTCTTC.